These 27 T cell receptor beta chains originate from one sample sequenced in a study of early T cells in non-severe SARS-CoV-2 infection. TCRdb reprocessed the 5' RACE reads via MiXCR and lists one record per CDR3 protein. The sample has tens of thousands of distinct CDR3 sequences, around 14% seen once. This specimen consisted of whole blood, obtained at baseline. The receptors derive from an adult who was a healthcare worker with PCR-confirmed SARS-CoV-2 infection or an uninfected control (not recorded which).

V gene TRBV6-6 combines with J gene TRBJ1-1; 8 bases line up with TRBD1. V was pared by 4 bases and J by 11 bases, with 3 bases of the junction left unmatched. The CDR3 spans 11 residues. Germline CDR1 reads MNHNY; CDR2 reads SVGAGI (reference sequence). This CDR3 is CASSLTGDAFF. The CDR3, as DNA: TGTGCCAGCAGTTTGACAGGGGACGCTTTCTTT.

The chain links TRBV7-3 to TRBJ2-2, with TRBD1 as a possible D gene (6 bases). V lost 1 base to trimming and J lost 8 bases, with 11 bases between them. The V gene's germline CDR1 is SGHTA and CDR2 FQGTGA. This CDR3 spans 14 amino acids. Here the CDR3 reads CASSLNPGTGELFF. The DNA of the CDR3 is TGTGCCAGCAGCTTAAATCCAGGGACAGGGGAGCTGTTTTTT.

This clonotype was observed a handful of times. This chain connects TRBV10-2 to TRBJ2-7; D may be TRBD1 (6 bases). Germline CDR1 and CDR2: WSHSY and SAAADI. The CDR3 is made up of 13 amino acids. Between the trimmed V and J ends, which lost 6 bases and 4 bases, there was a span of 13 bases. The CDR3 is CASRARTEYEQYF. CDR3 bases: TGCGCCAGCAGGGCCCGGACAGAGTACGAGCAGTACTTC.

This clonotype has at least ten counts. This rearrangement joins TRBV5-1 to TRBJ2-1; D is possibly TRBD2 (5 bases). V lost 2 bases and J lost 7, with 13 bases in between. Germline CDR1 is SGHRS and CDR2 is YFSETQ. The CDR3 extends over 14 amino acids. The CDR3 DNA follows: TGCGCCAGCAGCTTACGGGGTATTGAGAATGAGCAGTTCTTC. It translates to CASSLRGIENEQFF.

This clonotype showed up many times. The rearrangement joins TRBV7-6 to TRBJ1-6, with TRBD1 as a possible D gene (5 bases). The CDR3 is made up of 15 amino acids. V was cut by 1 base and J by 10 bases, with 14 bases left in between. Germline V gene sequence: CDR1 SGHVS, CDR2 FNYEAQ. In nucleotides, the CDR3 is TGTGCCAGCAGCTTAGGGGGCGGGAGGCGCTCACCCCTCCACTTT. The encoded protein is CASSLGGGRRSPLHF.

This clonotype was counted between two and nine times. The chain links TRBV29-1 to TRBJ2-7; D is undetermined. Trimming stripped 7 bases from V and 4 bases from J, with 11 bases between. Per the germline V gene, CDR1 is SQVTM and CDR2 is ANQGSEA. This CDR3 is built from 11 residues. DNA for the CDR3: TGCAGCGCCGGTTTAGGGTACGAGCAGTACTTC. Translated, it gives CSAGLGYEQYF.

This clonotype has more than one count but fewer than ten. The CDR3 loop reads CATSRDRADETQYF. In nucleotides, the CDR3 is TGTGCCACCAGCAGGGACAGGGCGGATGAGACCCAGTACTTC. This chain uses TRBV15 with TRBJ2-5, with 8 bases lining up with TRBD1. The germline CDR1 and CDR2 sequences are LNHNV and YYDKDF (reference sequence). V gave up 3 bases and J gave up 5 bases; unmatched junction bases: 5. The CDR3 extends over 14 amino acids.

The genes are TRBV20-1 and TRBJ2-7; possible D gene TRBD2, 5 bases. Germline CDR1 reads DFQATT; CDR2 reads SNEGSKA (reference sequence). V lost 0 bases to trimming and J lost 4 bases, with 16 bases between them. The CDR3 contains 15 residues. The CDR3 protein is CSARDSGRANYEQYF. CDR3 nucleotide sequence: TGCAGTGCTAGAGATTCTGGGCGGGCGAATTACGAGCAGTACTTC.

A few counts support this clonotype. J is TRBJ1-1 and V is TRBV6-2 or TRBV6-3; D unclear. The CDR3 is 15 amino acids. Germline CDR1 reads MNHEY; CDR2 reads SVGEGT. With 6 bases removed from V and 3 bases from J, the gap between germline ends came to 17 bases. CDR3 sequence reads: CASSLWTSRDTEAFF. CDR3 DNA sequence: TGTGCCAGCAGCCTGTGGACCTCTAGGGACACTGAAGCTTTCTTT.

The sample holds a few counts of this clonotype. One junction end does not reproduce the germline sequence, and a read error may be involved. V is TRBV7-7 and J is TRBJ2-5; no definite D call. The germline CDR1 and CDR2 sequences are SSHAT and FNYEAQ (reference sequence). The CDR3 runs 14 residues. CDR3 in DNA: TGTGCTAGCAGATGTTTGGGGTACCAAGAGACCCAGTACTTC. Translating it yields CASRCLGYQETQYF.

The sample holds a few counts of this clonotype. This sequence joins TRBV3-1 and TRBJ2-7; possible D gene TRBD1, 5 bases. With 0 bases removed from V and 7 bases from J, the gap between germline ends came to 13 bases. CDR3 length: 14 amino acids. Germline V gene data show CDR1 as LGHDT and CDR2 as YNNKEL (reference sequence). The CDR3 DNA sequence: TGTGCCAGCAGCCAAGAAGGGCGGCAGGGTGAGCAGTACTTC. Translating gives CASSQEGRQGEQYF.

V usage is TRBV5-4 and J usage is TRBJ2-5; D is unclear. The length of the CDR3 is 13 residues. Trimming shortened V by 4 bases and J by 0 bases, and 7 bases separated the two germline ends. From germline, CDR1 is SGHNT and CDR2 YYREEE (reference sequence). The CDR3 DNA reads TGTGCCAGCAGCCCGACGGACCAAGAGACCCAGTACTTC. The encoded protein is CASSPTDQETQYF.

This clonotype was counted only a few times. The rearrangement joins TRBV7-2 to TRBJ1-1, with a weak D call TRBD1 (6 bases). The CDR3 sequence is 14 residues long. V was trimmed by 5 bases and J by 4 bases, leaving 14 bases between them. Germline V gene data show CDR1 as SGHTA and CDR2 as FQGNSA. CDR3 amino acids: CASSKQGWGTEAFF. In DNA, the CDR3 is TGTGCCAGCAGCAAACAGGGTTGGGGCACTGAAGCTTTCTTT.

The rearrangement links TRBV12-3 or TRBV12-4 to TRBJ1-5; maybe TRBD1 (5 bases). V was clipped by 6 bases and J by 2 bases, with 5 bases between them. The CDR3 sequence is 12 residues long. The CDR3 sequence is CASRTGNQPQHF. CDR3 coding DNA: TGTGCCAGCAGGACAGGCAATCAGCCCCAGCATTTT.

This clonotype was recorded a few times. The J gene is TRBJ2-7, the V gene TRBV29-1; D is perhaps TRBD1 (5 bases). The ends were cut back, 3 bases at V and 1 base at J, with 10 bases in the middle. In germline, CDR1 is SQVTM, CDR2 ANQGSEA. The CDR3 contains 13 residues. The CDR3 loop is CSVERSGSYEQYF. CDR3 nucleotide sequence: TGCAGCGTTGAGAGATCAGGGTCCTACGAGCAGTACTTC.

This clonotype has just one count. CDR3 DNA sequence: TGTGCCACCAGCACAACGGACAGGAACACTGAAGCTTTCTTT. It translates to CATSTTDRNTEAFF. This chain links TRBV15 with TRBJ1-1; D is perhaps TRBD1 (6 bases). Germline CDR1 LNHNV, CDR2 YYDKDF (reference sequence). The V end was cut by 4 bases, the J end by 1 base, with 10 bases between. The length of the CDR3 is 14 residues.

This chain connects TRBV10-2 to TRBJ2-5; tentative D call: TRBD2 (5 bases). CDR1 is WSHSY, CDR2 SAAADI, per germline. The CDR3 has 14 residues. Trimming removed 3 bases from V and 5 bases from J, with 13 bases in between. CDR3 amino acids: CASSDTGMKETQYF. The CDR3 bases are TGCGCCAGCAGTGACACGGGGATGAAGGAGACCCAGTACTTC.

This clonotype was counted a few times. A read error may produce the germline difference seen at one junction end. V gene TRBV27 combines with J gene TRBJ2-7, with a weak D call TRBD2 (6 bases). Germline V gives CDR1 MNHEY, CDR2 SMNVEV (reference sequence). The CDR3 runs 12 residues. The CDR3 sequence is CASSFDGSAPHF. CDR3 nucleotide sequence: TGTGCCAGCAGTTTCGACGGGAGCGCACCCCACTTC.

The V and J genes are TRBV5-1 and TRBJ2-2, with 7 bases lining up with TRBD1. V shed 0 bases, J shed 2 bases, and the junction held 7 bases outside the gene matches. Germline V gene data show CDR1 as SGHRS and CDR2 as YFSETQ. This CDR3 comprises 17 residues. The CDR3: CASSLAPQGSNTGELFF. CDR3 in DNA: TGCGCCAGCAGCTTGGCCCCACAGGGGTCAAACACCGGGGAGCTGTTTTTT.

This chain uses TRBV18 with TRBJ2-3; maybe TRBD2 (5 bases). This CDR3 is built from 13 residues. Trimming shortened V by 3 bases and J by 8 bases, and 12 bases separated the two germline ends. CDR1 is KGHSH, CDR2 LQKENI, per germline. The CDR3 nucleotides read TGTGCCAGCTCACCCATTGAACGGGGTACGCAGTATTTT. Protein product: CASSPIERGTQYF.

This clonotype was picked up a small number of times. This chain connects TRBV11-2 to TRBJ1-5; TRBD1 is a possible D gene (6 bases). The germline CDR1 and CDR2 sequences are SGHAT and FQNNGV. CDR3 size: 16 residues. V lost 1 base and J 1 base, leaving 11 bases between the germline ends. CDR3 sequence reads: CASSLGRRGSNQPQHF. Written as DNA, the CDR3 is TGTGCCAGCAGCTTAGGGAGGAGGGGGAGCAATCAGCCCCAGCATTTT.

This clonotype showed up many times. The CDR3 DNA sequence: TGTGCCAGCAGTCCCGCTAGCGGGGCCTACGAGCAGTACTTC. As protein: CASSPASGAYEQYF. This rearrangement joins TRBV28 to TRBJ2-7; 9 bases are shared with TRBD2. V trimming: 5 bases; J trimming: 2 bases; junction bases outside the gene matches: 4. From germline, CDR1 is MDHEN and CDR2 SYDVKM. CDR3 length: 14 residues.

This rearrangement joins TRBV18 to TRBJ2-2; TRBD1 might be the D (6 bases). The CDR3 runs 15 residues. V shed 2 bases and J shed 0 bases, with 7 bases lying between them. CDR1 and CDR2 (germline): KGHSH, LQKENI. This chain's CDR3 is CASSPRTANTGELFF. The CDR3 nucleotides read TGTGCCAGCTCACCAAGGACAGCGAACACCGGGGAGCTGTTTTTT.

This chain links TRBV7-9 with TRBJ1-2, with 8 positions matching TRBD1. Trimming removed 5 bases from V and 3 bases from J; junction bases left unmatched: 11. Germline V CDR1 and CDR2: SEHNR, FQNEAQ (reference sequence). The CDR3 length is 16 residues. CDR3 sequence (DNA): TGTGCCAGCAGCCCCCCTCGGACAGGGAGAGACTATGGCTACACCTTC. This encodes CASSPPRTGRDYGYTF.

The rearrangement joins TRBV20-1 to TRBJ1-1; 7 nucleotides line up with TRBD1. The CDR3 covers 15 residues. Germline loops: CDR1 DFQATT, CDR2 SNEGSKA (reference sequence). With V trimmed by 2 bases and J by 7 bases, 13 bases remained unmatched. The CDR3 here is CSARNSRDSFFEAFF. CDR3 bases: TGCAGTGCTAGAAACAGCCGGGACAGCTTTTTTGAAGCTTTCTTT.

The CDR3 DNA reads TGTGCCAGCAGCTTGGGGCTCATCAGCACAGATACGCAGTATTTT. Protein sequence: CASSLGLISTDTQYF. This chain uses TRBV9 with TRBJ2-3, with D possibly matching TRBD1 (5 bases). Per germline, CDR1 SGDLS and CDR2 YYNGEE. CDR3 size: 15 residues. Between the trimmed V and J ends, which lost 4 bases and 0 bases, there was a span of 12 bases.

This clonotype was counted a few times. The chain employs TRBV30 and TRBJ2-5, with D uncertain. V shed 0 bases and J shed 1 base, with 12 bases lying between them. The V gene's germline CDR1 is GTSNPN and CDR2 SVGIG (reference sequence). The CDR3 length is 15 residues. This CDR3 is CAWSVGRPGQETQYF. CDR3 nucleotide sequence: TGTGCCTGGAGTGTCGGCAGGCCTGGCCAAGAGACCCAGTACTTC.